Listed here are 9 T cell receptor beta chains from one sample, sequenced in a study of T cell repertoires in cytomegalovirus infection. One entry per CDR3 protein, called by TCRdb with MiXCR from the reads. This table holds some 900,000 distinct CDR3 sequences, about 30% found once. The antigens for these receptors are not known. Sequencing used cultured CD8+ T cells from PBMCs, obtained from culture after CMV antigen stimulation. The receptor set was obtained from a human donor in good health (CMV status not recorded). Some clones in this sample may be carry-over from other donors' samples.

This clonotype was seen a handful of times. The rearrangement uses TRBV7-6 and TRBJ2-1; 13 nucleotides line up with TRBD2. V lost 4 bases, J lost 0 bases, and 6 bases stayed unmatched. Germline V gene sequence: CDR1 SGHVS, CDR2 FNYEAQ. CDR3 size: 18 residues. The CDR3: CASSSSTSGGISYNEQFF. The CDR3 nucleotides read TGTGCCAGCAGCTCCTCGACTAGCGGGGGGATCTCCTACAATGAGCAGTTCTTC.

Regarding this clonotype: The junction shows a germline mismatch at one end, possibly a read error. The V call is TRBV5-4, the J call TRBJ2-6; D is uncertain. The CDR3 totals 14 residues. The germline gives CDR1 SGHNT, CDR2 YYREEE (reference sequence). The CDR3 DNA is TGTGCCAGCAGCTTCGCTCTTGGGACCAACGTCCTGACTTTC. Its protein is CASSFALGTNVLTF.

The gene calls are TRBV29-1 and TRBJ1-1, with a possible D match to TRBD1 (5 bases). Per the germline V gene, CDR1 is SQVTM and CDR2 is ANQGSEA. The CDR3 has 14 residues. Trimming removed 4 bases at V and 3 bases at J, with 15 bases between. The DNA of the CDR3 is TGCAGCGTTGGTGAAGGGCAGGGTTACACTGAAGCTTTCTTT. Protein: CSVGEGQGYTEAFF.

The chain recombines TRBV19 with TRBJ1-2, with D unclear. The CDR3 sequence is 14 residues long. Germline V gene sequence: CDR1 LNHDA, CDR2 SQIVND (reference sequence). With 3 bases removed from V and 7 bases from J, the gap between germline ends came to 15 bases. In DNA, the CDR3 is TGTGCCAGTAGTATTGGGATTCGGGGTTTTGGCTACACCTTC. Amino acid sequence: CASSIGIRGFGYTF.

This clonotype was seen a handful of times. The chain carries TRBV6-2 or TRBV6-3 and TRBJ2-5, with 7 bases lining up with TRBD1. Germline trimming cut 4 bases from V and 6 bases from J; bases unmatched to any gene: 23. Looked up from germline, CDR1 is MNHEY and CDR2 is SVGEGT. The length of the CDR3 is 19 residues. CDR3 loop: CASSFSRTGTGLEKKTQYF. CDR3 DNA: TGTGCCAGCAGTTTTTCCCGGACAGGAACGGGGCTGGAAAAAAAGACCCAGTACTTC.

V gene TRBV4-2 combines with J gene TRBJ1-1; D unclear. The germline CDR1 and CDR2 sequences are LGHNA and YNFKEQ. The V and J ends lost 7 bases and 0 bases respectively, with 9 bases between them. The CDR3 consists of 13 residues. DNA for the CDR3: TGTGCCAGCAACGGACGGATGAACACTGAAGCTTTCTTT. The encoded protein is CASNGRMNTEAFF.

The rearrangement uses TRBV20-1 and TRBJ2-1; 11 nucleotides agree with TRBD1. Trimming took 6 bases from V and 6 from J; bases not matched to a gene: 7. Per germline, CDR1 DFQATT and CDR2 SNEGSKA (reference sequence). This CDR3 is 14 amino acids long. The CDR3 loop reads CSAPSGTGGNEQFF. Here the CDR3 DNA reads TGCAGTGCCCCGTCGGGGACAGGGGGCAATGAGCAGTTCTTC.

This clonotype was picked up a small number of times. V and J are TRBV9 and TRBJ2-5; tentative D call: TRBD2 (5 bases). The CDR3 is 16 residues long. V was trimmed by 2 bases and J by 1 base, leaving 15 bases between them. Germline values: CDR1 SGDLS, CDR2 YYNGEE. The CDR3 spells CASSVGGRRLQETQYF. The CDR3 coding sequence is TGTGCCAGCAGCGTGGGCGGGCGACGGCTCCAAGAGACCCAGTACTTC.

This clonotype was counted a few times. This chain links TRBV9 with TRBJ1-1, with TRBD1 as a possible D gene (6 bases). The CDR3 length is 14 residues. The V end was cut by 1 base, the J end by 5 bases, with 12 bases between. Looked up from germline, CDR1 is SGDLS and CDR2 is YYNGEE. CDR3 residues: CASSVSGVGTEAFF. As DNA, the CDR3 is TGTGCCAGCAGCGTATCAGGGGTGGGTACTGAAGCTTTCTTT.